The present T cell receptor (beta chain) was sequenced within a study of cytomegalovirus exposure and HLA in healthy donors. CDR1 LNHDA and CDR2 SQIVND come from the germline V gene (reference sequence). CDR3 length: 15 amino acids. V lost 6 bases and J 0 bases, leaving 12 bases between the germline ends. Worth noting for this clone: Antigen specificity is unknown.

With 60 Vbeta and 13 Jbeta primers, the PCR was carried out. Sequencing used immunoSEQ multiplex PCR; TCRdb keeps in-frame clones, though not all of them. The profile covers 100,000 or so clones, with approximately 68% appearing a single time and 4% to 5.5% taken by the ten largest. Study observations and caveats: In an earlier analysis, most TCR beta V segments were productive about 87% or about 30% of the time.

Sequenced sample: PBMCs. The chain joins TRBV19 to TRBJ2-1; maybe TRBD2 (5 bases). The receptor comes from a woman younger than 30 in good health and CMV-seropositive. This chain's CDR3 is CASRPSGSSYNEQFF. The CDR3 coding sequence is TGTGCCAGTAGACCCTCGGGGAGCTCCTACAATGAGCAGTTCTTC.